The clone carrying this TCR beta chain was observed once. This entry is derived from a study of blood T cell repertoires in COVID-19. Study background: From the United States, Italy and Spain came samples of acute and convalescent COVID-19. PBMCs, B-cell-depleted T cells, or T cells were the source of the cDNA or gDNA that made up the material.

In the study's own analysis: Researchers report that nucleated cell counts were estimated from reference gene primer amplification. Generated by immunoSEQ multiplex PCR, the TCRdb table keeps only in-frame clones and is missing some. The V and J calls and clone size are taken from that table; D and trimming were inferred from the DNA. The sample lists tens of thousands of clones, about 90% occurring once. Trimming removed 5 bases from V and 2 bases from J; junction bases left unmatched: 7. This CDR3 is 14 amino acids long. CDR1 is SGHRS and CDR2 is YFSETQ in the germline V gene. Source material: peripheral blood. This sequence originates from a man aged 45-65 years with active COVID-19. The chain carries TRBV5-1 and TRBJ2-7; 7 bases match TRBD1. The CDR3 is CASSLDRVTYEQYF. The CDR3 region has the DNA TGCGCCAGCAGTTTAGACAGGGTAACCTACGAGCAGTACTTC.